Below are 12 T cell receptor beta chains sequenced from a single sample in a study of T cell repertoires in cytomegalovirus infection. Their specific antigens are unknown. In TCRdb, the reads were re-called with MiXCR into one record per CDR3 protein. The sample holds roughly 990,000 distinct CDR3 sequences, roughly a third seen once. Sequenced here: cultured CD8+ T cells from PBMCs, sampled from culture after CMV antigen stimulation. The source of these receptors is a human donor in good health (CMV status not recorded). Some clones in this sample may be carry-over from other donors' samples.

This clonotype was detected many times. The CDR3 sequence is CASPFGPITGELFF. The CDR3 nucleotides read TGTGCCAGCCCTTTTGGACCGATCACCGGGGAGCTGTTTTTT. The V and J genes are TRBV7-9 and TRBJ2-2, with D hard to call. Germline assignment: CDR1 SEHNR and CDR2 FQNEAQ (reference sequence). The CDR3 consists of 14 residues. The V gene lost 8 bases and the J gene lost 4 bases, with 14 bases spanning the gap.

This clonotype was counted only a few times. The chain recombines TRBV19 with TRBJ2-1; the D gene is possibly TRBD2 (7 bases). The germline CDR1 and CDR2 sequences are LNHDA and SQIVND (reference sequence). The CDR3 has 15 amino acids. V lost 5 bases to trimming and J lost 3 bases, with 14 bases between them. The CDR3 DNA reads as TGTGCCAGTAGTCTAAAAGGGGGGGTCTACAATGAGCAGTTCTTC. This gives the protein CASSLKGGVYNEQFF.

V gene TRBV12-5 combines with J gene TRBJ2-7; a weak D match, TRBD1 (6 bases). CDR1 is LGHNT and CDR2 is FRNRAP in the germline V gene. V was clipped by 3 bases and J by 0 bases, with 12 bases between them. CDR3 size: 15 residues. CDR3 sequence reads: CASGFGPGDSYEQYF. In DNA, the CDR3 is TGTGCTAGTGGTTTCGGTCCAGGGGACTCCTACGAGCAGTACTTC.

A single count supports this clonotype. One junction end does not reproduce the germline sequence, and a read error may be involved. V is TRBV6-6 and J is TRBJ1-6, with 8 nucleotides matching TRBD1. The CDR3 spans 16 residues. CDR1 MNHNY and CDR2 SVGAGI come from the germline V gene (reference sequence). The CDR3 DNA sequence: TGTGCCAGCAGTCAAGCAGGGGGCCAGGGGAATTCACCCCTCCGCTTT. It encodes CASSQAGGQGNSPLRF.

The chain employs TRBV12-5 and TRBJ2-2; D gene unclear. The V end lost 4 bases, the J end lost 2 bases, and 8 bases lay between the germline ends. CDR1 is LGHNT and CDR2 is FRNRAP in the germline V gene. This CDR3 is 14 amino acids long. The CDR3 sequence is CASGYNSNTGELFF. Here the CDR3 DNA reads TGTGCTAGTGGTTACAACAGTAACACCGGGGAGCTGTTTTTT.

The V and J genes are TRBV6-8 and TRBJ2-7; D not certain. The germline V gene has CDR1 MNHGY and CDR2 SAAAGT. Trimming took off 4 bases at V and 3 bases at J, with 13 bases between the two ends. CDR3 length equals 14 residues. DNA of the CDR3: TGTGCCAGCAGTTTCGGACCGGTCGGCTACGAGCAGTACTTC. This translates into CASSFGPVGYEQYF.

This chain links TRBV7-9 with TRBJ2-3; D uncertain. The V and J ends lost 3 bases and 5 bases respectively, with 15 bases between them. CDR1 and CDR2 from the germline V gene are SEHNR and FQNEAQ (reference sequence). This CDR3 spans 15 amino acids. The CDR3 DNA sequence: TGTGCCAGCAGCTTTAGTTGGGCCAAACTAGATACGCAGTATTTT. Translation: CASSFSWAKLDTQYF. The complete variable domain, with remaining parts taken from reference TRBV7-9 and TRBJ2-3, reads DTGVSQNPRHKITKRGQNVTFRCDPISEHNRLYWYRQTLGQGPEFLTYFQNEAQLEKSRLLSDRFSAERPKGSFSTLEIQRTEQGDSAMYLCASSFSWAKLDTQYFGPGTRLTVL.

CDR3 coding DNA: TGTGCCAGCAGTAAAACGGACAGGGCTGGCTCCTTCTATGGCTACACCTTC. It translates to CASSKTDRAGSFYGYTF. This rearrangement joins TRBV2 to TRBJ1-2, with 8 bases aligning to TRBD1. From germline, CDR1 is SNHLY and CDR2 FYNNEI. The CDR3 runs to 17 residues. V lost 5 bases to trimming and J lost 4 bases; unmatched junction nucleotides: 15.

This clonotype was recorded a few times. The chain is built from TRBV6-2 or TRBV6-3 and TRBJ1-5; D gene ambiguous. V was clipped by 2 bases and J by 6 bases, with 8 bases between them. Per germline, CDR1 MNHEY and CDR2 SVGEGT. The CDR3 length is 13 residues. The DNA for the CDR3 is TGTGCCAGCAGTTACGGAGCTAGTCAGCCCCAGCATTTT. Translated: CASSYGASQPQHF.

This chain uses TRBV6-2 or TRBV6-3 with TRBJ2-7; D is undetermined. Trimming shortened V by 8 bases and J by 2 bases, and 7 bases separated the two germline ends. The length of the CDR3 is 11 residues. From germline, CDR1 is MNHEY and CDR2 SVGEGT. The CDR3 DNA reads TGTGCCAGCGCGGACCCCTACGAGCAGTACGTC. Translation gives CASADPYEQYV.

This clonotype was seen ten or more times. CDR3 region: CASSARYEQYF. The DNA of the CDR3 is TGTGCCAGCAGTGCTCGCTACGAGCAGTACTTC. The rearrangement uses TRBV6-6 and TRBJ2-7; D is unclear. Germline V gives CDR1 MNHNY, CDR2 SVGAGI (reference sequence). Deletions cut 5 bases from V and 3 bases from J, with 5 bases between. This CDR3 has 11 amino acids.

The V gene is TRBV5-6, the J gene TRBJ2-5, with D maybe TRBD2 (6 bases). The V gene's germline CDR1 is SGHDT and CDR2 YYEEEE. This CDR3 region has 15 residues. Trimming left V 4 bases short and J 9 bases short, with 22 bases between. The CDR3 here is CASSAGRGLGRPQYF. CDR3 in DNA: TGTGCCAGCAGCGCCGGACGGGGGTTGGGGAGACCCCAGTACTTC.